These 7 T cell receptor beta chains were sequenced from one sample in a study of CD8 T cells in ankylosing spondylitis. Using its own MiXCR run on the 5' RACE reads, TCRdb lists one record per CDR3 protein. This table holds some 90,000 distinct CDR3 sequences, 27% found once. Sequencing was performed on blood, either unsorted or a sorted T cell fraction (not recorded which). These receptors all stem from a male donor with ankylosing spondylitis or in good health (not recorded which).

The rearrangement uses TRBV5-1 and TRBJ2-1; unclear D gene. The germline V and J ends were trimmed by 6 bases and 5 bases, with 12 bases remaining between them. Germline V lookup: CDR1 SGHRS, CDR2 YFSETQ. The CDR3 has 13 residues. CDR3 in amino acids: CASTLRADNEQFF. The CDR3 coding sequence is TGCGCCAGCACACTCCGCGCTGACAATGAGCAGTTCTTC. Full variable domain (missing parts from reference TRBV5-1 and TRBJ2-1): KAGVTQTPRYLIKTRGQQVTLSCSPISGHRSVSWYQQTPGQGLQFLFEYFSETQRNKGNFPGRFSGRQFSNSRSEMNVSTLELGDSALYLCASTLRADNEQFFGPGTRLTVL.

This clonotype was seen a few times. The chain employs TRBV20-1 and TRBJ2-5; the match to TRBD1 covers 11 bases. The trim removed 5 bases at V and 4 bases at J, leaving 9 bases unmatched. The length of the CDR3 is 15 residues. Germline values: CDR1 DFQATT, CDR2 SNEGSKA (reference sequence). CDR3 residues: CSASPGQGGLETQYF. CDR3 nucleotides: TGCAGTGCTTCCCCGGGACAGGGGGGTCTAGAGACCCAGTACTTC.

The V and J genes are TRBV5-1 and TRBJ2-3; 8 bases fit TRBD2. This CDR3 has 18 residues. Germline loops: CDR1 SGHRS, CDR2 YFSETQ. V was pared by 4 bases and J by 1 base, with 14 bases of the junction left unmatched. This CDR3 is CASSRTTYERGRTDTQYF. Here the CDR3 DNA reads TGCGCCAGCAGCCGGACTACATACGAGCGGGGGCGCACAGATACGCAGTATTTT.

The chain combines TRBV24-1 with TRBJ2-3; the match to TRBD2 covers 8 bases. J lost 1 base, V lost 3 bases, and 5 bases had no gene match. The length of the CDR3 is 16 residues. CDR1 KGHDR and CDR2 SFDVKD come from the germline V gene. CDR3 DNA sequence: TGTGCCACCAGTGATCCACTAGCGGAGGGCACAGATACGCAGTATTTT. It translates to CATSDPLAEGTDTQYF.

This chain joins TRBV5-6 and TRBJ1-5; tentatively, D is TRBD1 (5 bases). The germline V gene encodes CDR1 SGHDT and CDR2 YYEEEE. CDR3 length: 15 amino acids. Trimming removed 2 bases from V and 4 bases from J, with 13 bases in between. CDR3 amino acids: CASSFLGALNQPQHF. The CDR3 DNA is TGTGCCAGCAGCTTTTTAGGGGCTCTAAATCAGCCCCAGCATTTT. Together with reference TRBV5-6 and TRBJ1-5, the CDR3 gives the full variable domain: DAGVTQSPTHLIKTRGQQVTLRCSPKSGHDTVSWYQQALGQGPQFIFQYYEEEERQRGNFPDRFSGHQFPNYSSELNVNALLLGDSALYLCASSFLGALNQPQHFGDGTRLSIL.

The genes are TRBV5-5 and TRBJ1-3; D remains unclear. V dropped 2 bases and J dropped 0 bases, with 6 bases sitting between them. Germline CDR1 reads SGHKS; CDR2 reads YYEKEE (reference sequence). CDR3 length: 14 residues. CDR3 coding DNA: TGTGCCAGCAGCTTACACGACTCTGGAAACACCATATATTTT. Translation: CASSLHDSGNTIYF. Together with reference TRBV5-5 and TRBJ1-3, the CDR3 gives the full variable domain: DAGVTQSPTHLIKTRGQQVTLRCSPISGHKSVSWYQQVLGQGPQFIFQYYEKEERGRGNFPDRFSARQFPNYSSELNVNALLLGDSALYLCASSLHDSGNTIYFGEGSWLTVV.

The V gene is TRBV27, the J gene TRBJ2-3; 9 positions match TRBD1. This CDR3 has 20 amino acids. J was trimmed by 4 bases and V by 4 bases; bases with no gene match: 21. CDR1 and CDR2 from the germline V gene are MNHEY and SMNVEV (reference sequence). CDR3 residues: CASSSKIGTGYTLVPDTQYF. Written as DNA, the CDR3 is TGTGCCAGCAGTTCCAAAATCGGGACAGGGTACACCCTTGTCCCAGATACGCAGTATTTT.